One sample yielded the 19 T cell receptor beta chains listed below, sequenced in a study of T-cell reconstitution after alpha-beta-depleted transplantation in children. Using unique molecular identifiers, the investigators prepared the TCRbeta library. TCRdb processed the PCR reads anew with MiXCR; each CDR3 protein has one entry. The repertoire holds approximately 980,000 distinct CDR3 sequences, with about 30% as singletons. Sequenced material: PBMCs, mostly from graft donor cells, taken 360 days after TCRalphabeta/CD19-depleted stem cell transplant. All receptors derive from a boy under two years old who had a stem cell transplant for SCID, so the T cells may come from the graft donor.

This clonotype has just a few counts. The J gene is TRBJ2-7, the V gene TRBV12-3 or TRBV12-4; D uncertain. CDR3 length: 14 residues. Trimming pared 3 bases from V and 3 bases from J, leaving 12 bases between. The CDR3 protein is CASSFNSPYYEQYF. For the CDR3, the DNA is TGTGCCAGCAGTTTTAATAGTCCTTACTACGAGCAGTACTTC.

This clonotype was seen a few times. The V call is TRBV7-2, the J call TRBJ2-1; D call uncertain. Between the trimmed V and J ends, which lost 1 base and 9 bases, there was a span of 13 bases. Germline assignment: CDR1 SGHTA and CDR2 FQGNSA. This CDR3 is 14 amino acids long. The DNA of the CDR3 is TGTGCCAGCAGCTTAGGTTCACGGATGGGTGAGCAGTTCTTC. Encoded protein: CASSLGSRMGEQFF.

This chain connects TRBV5-4 to TRBJ2-4; 8 nucleotides agree with TRBD1. V lost 4 bases and J lost 2; bases outside the gene matches: 8. Germline V gene data show CDR1 as SGHNT and CDR2 as YYREEE (reference sequence). This CDR3 is built from 16 residues. CDR3 sequence reads: CASSPGQGRSKNIQYF. In DNA, the CDR3 is TGTGCCAGCAGCCCCGGACAGGGTCGGTCCAAAAACATTCAGTACTTC. The variable domain in full, with the rest retrieved from reference TRBV5-4 and TRBJ2-4, is ETGVTQSPTHLIKTRGQQVTLRCSSQSGHNTVSWYQQALGQGPQFIFQYYREEENGRGNFPPRFSGLQFPNYSSELNVNALELDDSALYLCASSPGQGRSKNIQYFGAGTRLSVL.

This clonotype was seen repeatedly, ten times or more. This sequence joins TRBV4-1 and TRBJ2-5; a weak D match, TRBD2 (5 bases). The V and J ends lost 2 bases and 5 bases respectively, with 9 bases between them. This CDR3 comprises 13 residues. The germline gives CDR1 MGHRA, CDR2 YSYEKL. Here the CDR3 reads CASSQLRGETQYF. The DNA for the CDR3 is TGCGCCAGCAGCCAACTACGCGGGGAGACCCAGTACTTC.

This sequence joins TRBV6-2 or TRBV6-3 and TRBJ2-4; D remains ambiguous. Germline-derived CDR1 and CDR2 are MNHEY and SVGEGT. Trimming removed 0 bases from V and 2 bases from J, with 23 bases in between. This CDR3 is built from 20 residues. CDR3 sequence reads: CASSYSTPAYPSLTKNIQYF. The CDR3, as DNA: TGTGCCAGCAGTTACTCGACCCCGGCATACCCCTCTTTAACCAAAAACATTCAGTACTTC.

This clonotype was observed a handful of times. The V call is TRBV10-3, the J call TRBJ1-1; D gene unclear. The CDR3 totals 14 residues. CDR1 ENHRY and CDR2 SYGVKD come from the germline V gene. V dropped 0 bases and J dropped 0 bases, with 5 bases sitting between them. CDR3: CAISESAVNTEAFF. CDR3 nucleotide sequence: TGTGCCATCAGTGAGTCGGCAGTGAACACTGAAGCTTTCTTT.

In its sample, this clonotype was seen a few times. This chain links TRBV4-2 with TRBJ2-5, with D possibly TRBD2 on 7 matching bases. The CDR3 has 16 residues. Germline V gives CDR1 LGHNA, CDR2 YNFKEQ. Trimming took 1 base from V and 1 from J, leaving 13 bases between them. CDR3 in DNA: TGTGCCAGCAGCCAAGTTGGGGCGGGGGCCCAAGAGACCCAGTACTTC. Translated, it gives CASSQVGAGAQETQYF.

This clonotype was seen a few times. V usage is TRBV5-5 and J usage is TRBJ1-5; D unresolved. Germline V lookup: CDR1 SGHKS, CDR2 YYEKEE (reference sequence). The CDR3 is 15 residues long. V gave up 2 bases and J gave up 3 bases, with 12 bases separating them. CDR3 DNA sequence: TGTGCCAGCAGCTTTATGGCCGGATACAATCAGCCCCAGCATTTT. It codes for CASSFMAGYNQPQHF. The full variable domain, its missing parts supplied by reference TRBV5-5 and TRBJ1-5, is DAGVTQSPTHLIKTRGQQVTLRCSPISGHKSVSWYQQVLGQGPQFIFQYYEKEERGRGNFPDRFSARQFPNYSSELNVNALLLGDSALYLCASSFMAGYNQPQHFGDGTRLSIL.

In its sample, this clonotype was seen many times. The V call is TRBV20-1, the J call TRBJ2-1, with D maybe TRBD2 (5 bases). CDR1 is DFQATT, CDR2 SNEGSKA, per germline (reference sequence). This CDR3 contains 17 residues. The germline V and J ends were trimmed by 0 bases and 5 bases, with 20 bases remaining between them. The DNA of the CDR3 is TGCAGTGCTAGAGATTCCGCTACTAGGGCGTTCCACAATGAGCAGTTCTTC. Translated: CSARDSATRAFHNEQFF.

J is TRBJ2-3 and V is TRBV5-1, with D perhaps matching TRBD1 or TRBD2 (5 bases each). There are 15 residues in the CDR3. V was clipped by 5 bases and J by 2 bases, with 15 bases between them. Looked up from germline, CDR1 is SGHRS and CDR2 is YFSETQ. CDR3 region: CASSRDGFFTDTQYF. The DNA of the CDR3 is TGCGCCAGCAGTCGGGACGGATTCTTCACAGATACGCAGTATTTT.

This clonotype was counted a few times. The rearrangement joins TRBV6-2 or TRBV6-3 to TRBJ2-3, with 7 bases aligning to TRBD2. V gave up 0 bases and J gave up 8 bases; unmatched junction bases: 5. CDR3 length: 14 residues. In germline, CDR1 is MNHEY, CDR2 SVGEGT. In DNA form, the CDR3 reads TGTGCCAGCAGTTACTCGAGGGGAGGGTCTACGCAGTATTTT. This codes for CASSYSRGGSTQYF.

The chain carries TRBV20-1 and TRBJ1-5, with D possibly being TRBD1 (6 bases). The CDR3 has 12 amino acids. Germline CDR1 is DFQATT and CDR2 is SNEGSKA (reference sequence). V lost 5 bases and J lost 11, with 16 bases in between. CDR3 in amino acids: CSAPLQGSSQHF. CDR3 nucleotide sequence: TGCAGTGCTCCCTTACAGGGAAGTTCCCAGCATTTT.

This chain uses TRBV4-1 with TRBJ1-5, with 8 nucleotides matching TRBD1. This CDR3 spans 17 amino acids. Germline CDR1 reads MGHRA; CDR2 reads YSYEKL. The V gene end was trimmed by 2 bases and the J gene end by 0 bases; junction bases not matched to a gene: 6. The CDR3 loop is CASSQRDRRVSNQPQHF. CDR3 coding DNA: TGCGCCAGCAGCCAACGGGACAGGAGAGTTAGCAATCAGCCCCAGCATTTT.

The chain employs TRBV7-6 and TRBJ2-1; TRBD1 matches 7 bases. The germline gives CDR1 SGHVS, CDR2 FNYEAQ. Losses at the gene ends were 2 bases for V and 4 bases for J; bases not matched to a gene: 8. This CDR3 contains 16 residues. CDR3 region: CASSLMWRQGYNEQFF. CDR3 DNA: TGTGCCAGCAGCTTAATGTGGAGACAGGGATACAATGAGCAGTTCTTC.

CDR3 coding DNA: TGTGCCTGGAACCGGGACAGCCGTAATCAGCCCCAGCATTTT. This codes for CAWNRDSRNQPQHF. The gene calls are TRBV30 and TRBJ1-5, with TRBD1 identical over 7 bases. This CDR3 has 14 residues. V lost 4 bases to trimming and J lost 4 bases; unmatched junction nucleotides: 7. Germline CDR1 is GTSNPN and CDR2 is SVGIG (reference sequence).

The table lists this clonotype with a few counts. This rearrangement joins TRBV4-2 to TRBJ1-2; no reliable D call. CDR1 LGHNA and CDR2 YNFKEQ come from the germline V gene. The CDR3 totals 15 residues. V gave up 0 bases and J gave up 0 bases, with 8 bases separating them. The CDR3: CASSQDLISNYGYTF. CDR3 bases: TGTGCCAGCAGCCAAGACCTTATTTCTAACTATGGCTACACCTTC.

The chain carries TRBV5-1 and TRBJ2-3, with 13 bases identical to TRBD2. Germline V gene sequence: CDR1 SGHRS, CDR2 YFSETQ. The CDR3 consists of 17 residues. V dropped 4 bases and J dropped 0; count of bases not matched to a gene: 5. CDR3 amino acids: CASSKTSGGSSTDTQYF. The CDR3 DNA sequence: TGCGCCAGCAGCAAGACTAGCGGGGGGTCCAGCACAGATACGCAGTATTTT.

This clonotype was detected once. The rearrangement links TRBV2 to TRBJ1-1; possibly TRBD1 for D (6 bases). The V end was cut by 6 bases, the J end by 6 bases, with 17 bases between. The CDR3 runs 14 residues. CDR1 and CDR2 (germline): SNHLY, FYNNEI. The CDR3 protein is CASRTQGRFAEAFF. The CDR3 DNA sequence: TGTGCCAGCAGAACACAGGGCCGGTTTGCTGAAGCTTTCTTT.

This clonotype was seen many times. The chain links TRBV9 to TRBJ2-3; D gene uncertain. The CDR3 has 12 residues. CDR1 and CDR2 (germline): SGDLS, YYNGEE. V lost 0 bases, J lost 5 bases, and 4 bases lay in between. Written as DNA, the CDR3 is TGTGCCAGCAGCGTAGAGGGAGATACGCAGTATTTT. This codes for CASSVEGDTQYF. The variable domain in full, with the rest retrieved from reference TRBV9 and TRBJ2-3, is DSGVTQTPKHLITATGQRVTLRCSPRSGDLSVYWYQQSLDQGLQFLIQYYNGEERAKGNILERFSAQQFPDLHSELNLSSLELGDSALYFCASSVEGDTQYFGPGTRLTVL.